One sample yielded the 29 T cell receptor beta chains listed below, sequenced in a study of T-cell memory formation after mild COVID-19. Via MiXCR, TCRdb re-called the 5' RACE reads, giving one row per CDR3 protein. The sample holds some 410,000 distinct CDR3 sequences, more than 20% seen once. Sequenced material: PBMCs or a T cell subset sorted from them (not recorded which). The receptors derive from an adult woman who had mild COVID-19 (a few samples of this study predate the infection). Cell type and time point are not known.

This clonotype has only a few counts. J is TRBJ2-3 and V is TRBV5-1; either TRBD1 or TRBD2 may supply D (5 bases each). Trimming pared 7 bases from V and 0 bases from J, leaving 12 bases between. In germline, CDR1 is SGHRS, CDR2 YFSETQ. The length of the CDR3 is 14 residues. The CDR3 here is CASAPGPSTDTQYF. The CDR3 region has the DNA TGCGCCAGCGCTCCGGGGCCTAGCACAGATACGCAGTATTTT. The variable domain in full, with the rest retrieved from reference TRBV5-1 and TRBJ2-3, is KAGVTQTPRYLIKTRGQQVTLSCSPISGHRSVSWYQQTPGQGLQFLFEYFSETQRNKGNFPGRFSGRQFSNSRSEMNVSTLELGDSALYLCASAPGPSTDTQYFGPGTRLTVL.

V and J are TRBV2 and TRBJ2-7; D uncertain. CDR1 is SNHLY, CDR2 FYNNEI, per germline. This CDR3 spans 13 amino acids. Trimming left V 3 bases short and J 0 bases short, with 6 bases between. The CDR3 region has the DNA TGTGCCAGCAGTGAGGGCACCTCCTACGAGCAGTACTTC. Its protein is CASSEGTSYEQYF.

CDR3 region: CASSFPLPVERNTIYF. CDR3 DNA: TGTGCCAGCAGCTTCCCCCTCCCGGTGGAGAGAAACACCATATATTTT. This chain uses TRBV7-9 with TRBJ1-3; D gene uncertain. The length of the CDR3 is 16 residues. The ends were cut back, 3 bases at V and 5 bases at J, with 17 bases in the middle. CDR1 and CDR2 from the germline V gene are SEHNR and FQNEAQ (reference sequence). Together with reference TRBV7-9 and TRBJ1-3, the CDR3 gives the full variable domain: DTGVSQNPRHKITKRGQNVTFRCDPISEHNRLYWYRQTLGQGPEFLTYFQNEAQLEKSRLLSDRFSAERPKGSFSTLEIQRTEQGDSAMYLCASSFPLPVERNTIYFGEGSWLTVV.

There are a few counts of this clonotype. The rearrangement uses TRBV12-3 or TRBV12-4 and TRBJ2-3; the D is unclear. This CDR3 comprises 12 residues. The germline V and J ends were trimmed by 7 bases and 5 bases, with 10 bases remaining between them. This CDR3 reads CASTYFVDTQYF. For the CDR3, the DNA is TGTGCCAGCACCTACTTCGTAGATACGCAGTATTTT.

This clonotype was seen a handful of times. The J gene is TRBJ1-2, the V gene TRBV6-2 or TRBV6-3, with D perhaps matching TRBD1 (5 bases). CDR3 size: 14 residues. Germline V gives CDR1 MNHEY, CDR2 SVGEGT. The V gene lost 5 bases and the J gene lost 4 bases, with 14 bases spanning the gap. The CDR3 spells CASSPAGQGYGYTF. The CDR3 region has the DNA TGTGCCAGCAGTCCCGCCGGGCAGGGCTATGGCTACACCTTC.

The chain recombines TRBV18 with TRBJ2-2, with D possibly TRBD1 on 7 matching bases. Germline V gene lookup returns CDR1 KGHSH and CDR2 LQKENI. The CDR3 loop spans 15 amino acids. V was pared by 3 bases and J by 6 bases, with 14 bases between. The CDR3 DNA reads as TGTGCCAGCTCACCGGGGGGACAGTATTCCGGGGAGCTGTTTTTT. Translation gives CASSPGGQYSGELFF.

The J gene is TRBJ1-2, the V gene TRBV20-1; no definite D call. The CDR3 loop spans 17 amino acids. Germline lookup yields CDR1 DFQATT and CDR2 SNEGSKA (reference sequence). V dropped 5 bases and J dropped 3 bases, with 25 bases sitting between them. The CDR3 loop is CSAANGLGSILDYGYTF. DNA for the CDR3: TGCAGTGCTGCAAATGGGCTAGGGTCGATTCTGGACTATGGCTACACCTTC.

J is TRBJ2-7 and V is TRBV20-1; maybe TRBD2 (5 bases). Germline-derived CDR1 and CDR2 are DFQATT and SNEGSKA (reference sequence). CDR3 length: 15 residues. The V end lost 6 bases, the J end lost 2 bases, and 20 bases lay between the germline ends. The CDR3 region is CSAPGTGGRAYEQYF. The DNA for the CDR3 is TGCAGTGCCCCAGGAACGGGCGGGCGAGCCTACGAGCAGTACTTC.

The chain carries TRBV7-3 and TRBJ2-3; 14 nucleotides line up with TRBD2. In germline, CDR1 is SGHTA, CDR2 FQGTGA. With V trimmed by 6 bases and J by 6 bases, 8 bases remained unmatched. CDR3 size: 16 residues. Here the CDR3 DNA reads TGTGCCAGCAGTCTCTCGGGACTAGCGGGGGCGGATACGCAGTATTTT. Its protein product is CASSLSGLAGADTQYF.

This clonotype was seen ten or more times. The chain is built from TRBV4-2 and TRBJ2-7; 9 bases agree with TRBD2. This CDR3 is 15 amino acids long. Trimming at V came to 3 bases and at J to 0 bases, leaving 3 bases not matched to a gene. Germline loops: CDR1 LGHNA, CDR2 YNFKEQ. The CDR3 loop reads CASSQLAGSSYEQYF. The CDR3 bases are TGTGCCAGCAGCCAGCTAGCGGGGAGCTCCTACGAGCAGTACTTC.

This clonotype was recorded a few times. V gene TRBV4-3 combines with J gene TRBJ1-4; 7 bases fit TRBD1. V shed 1 base and J 12 bases; nucleotides not matched to a gene: 20. This CDR3 comprises 18 residues. Germline CDR1 and CDR2: LGHNA and YSLEER. The CDR3 DNA reads as TGCGCCAGCAGCCAAGGCTACACCGGGACAGCGCAAATGATACAACTGTTTTTT. Its translation is CASSQGYTGTAQMIQLFF.

This clonotype occurred many times. The genes are TRBV12-3 or TRBV12-4 and TRBJ2-7; 8 bases match TRBD2. J was trimmed by 2 bases and V by 5 bases; bases with no gene match: 8. The CDR3 extends over 15 amino acids. The CDR3 DNA sequence: TGTGCCAGCAGTCACCGCGGACTAGCAGCCTACGAGCAGTACTTC. Its protein is CASSHRGLAAYEQYF.

The chain recombines TRBV3-1 with TRBJ2-5; D is possibly TRBD1 (6 bases). The V and J ends lost 0 bases and 13 bases respectively, with 18 bases between them. The CDR3 totals 14 residues. Germline values: CDR1 LGHDT, CDR2 YNNKEL (reference sequence). As DNA, the CDR3 is TGTGCCAGCAGCCAAGAGTCCCTCCTCAGGGGACCGTACTTC. Residues: CASSQESLLRGPYF.

This clonotype was observed a few times. The chain's CDR3 is CASSYSTQGRYEQYF. For the CDR3, the DNA is TGTGCCAGCAGTTACTCGACGCAGGGGAGGTACGAGCAGTACTTC. The V call is TRBV6-5, the J call TRBJ2-7; possibly TRBD1 or TRBD2 for D (6 bases each). There are 15 residues in the CDR3. Germline V gene lookup returns CDR1 MNHEY and CDR2 SVGAGI. V shed 0 bases and J shed 4 bases, with 13 bases lying between them.

This rearrangement joins TRBV9 to TRBJ2-3; D is possibly TRBD1 (5 bases). Germline-derived CDR1 and CDR2 are SGDLS and YYNGEE. The CDR3 spans 14 residues. Trimming pared 0 bases from V and 5 bases from J, leaving 10 bases between. CDR3 sequence: CASSVERRVDTQYF. In DNA form, the CDR3 reads TGTGCCAGCAGCGTAGAGCGCAGGGTAGATACGCAGTATTTT.

This clonotype appeared a few times. The chain combines TRBV29-1 with TRBJ2-7; TRBD1 matches at 9 bases. The germline CDR1 and CDR2 sequences are SQVTM and ANQGSEA. The CDR3 has 13 residues. Trimming took 7 bases from V and 0 from J; bases not matched to a gene: 4. The DNA for the CDR3 is TGCAGCGGGGGGACAGGGATCTCCTACGAGCAGTACTTC. Amino acids: CSGGTGISYEQYF.

This clonotype occurred a few times. The genes are TRBV29-1 and TRBJ2-1; 8 bases map to TRBD2. Germline V gives CDR1 SQVTM, CDR2 ANQGSEA. CDR3 size: 10 residues. Trimming at V came to 4 bases and at J to 10 bases, leaving 0 bases not matched to a gene. In nucleotides, the CDR3 is TGCAGCGTTGGACTAGCGGAGCAGTTCTTC. Translation: CSVGLAEQFF.

This chain links TRBV7-7 with TRBJ2-3; TRBD2 is a possible D gene (5 bases). The CDR3 is made up of 16 amino acids. V was trimmed by 4 bases and J by 2 bases, leaving 16 bases between them. Germline V CDR1 and CDR2: SSHAT, FNYEAQ (reference sequence). CDR3 nucleotides: TGTGCCAGCAGCTCCGGATCCCTTCGGGACACAGATACGCAGTATTTT. Protein sequence: CASSSGSLRDTDTQYF. The whole variable domain, remainder taken from reference TRBV7-7 and TRBJ2-3, is GAGVSQSPRYKVTKRGQDVTLRCDPISSHATLYWYQQALGQGPEFLTYFNYEAQPDKSGLPSDRFSAERPEGSISTLTIQRTEQRDSAMYRCASSSGSLRDTDTQYFGPGTRLTVL.

This clonotype showed up just a few times. The gene calls are TRBV6-5 and TRBJ2-7, with a tentative D call TRBD2 (6 bases). The V end was cut by 0 bases, the J end by 7 bases, with 10 bases between. Germline V gene sequence: CDR1 MNHEY, CDR2 SVGAGI. The CDR3 loop spans 13 amino acids. The CDR3 DNA sequence: TGTGCCAGCAGTTACTCTAGCGGAGGAGAGCAGTACTTC. Translated, it gives CASSYSSGGEQYF.

This clonotype occurred a few times. The DNA of the CDR3 is TGTGCCAGCAGCCAAGATCTTGAACGAGAGCAGTATTTT. As protein: CASSQDLEREQYF. The chain links TRBV4-2 to TRBJ2-3, with unresolved D. Germline V gives CDR1 LGHNA, CDR2 YNFKEQ. Trimming removed 0 bases at V and 11 bases at J, with 12 bases between. CDR3 length: 13 amino acids.

This clonotype was observed a few times. The J gene is TRBJ1-2, the V gene TRBV11-2; D not certain. V lost 1 base and J lost 1, with 4 bases in between. Germline CDR1 SGHAT, CDR2 FQNNGV. There are 13 residues in the CDR3. The CDR3 loop reads CASSLARNYGYTF. CDR3 coding DNA: TGTGCCAGCAGCTTAGCCCGTAACTATGGCTACACCTTC.

This clonotype was counted only a few times. The J gene is TRBJ1-4, the V gene TRBV7-9; D unclear. Per germline, CDR1 SEHNR and CDR2 FQNEAQ (reference sequence). The V end was cut by 1 base, the J end by 5 bases, with 11 bases between. The CDR3 is made up of 15 amino acids. The CDR3 spells CASSLEGRLNEKLFF. The CDR3, as DNA: TGTGCCAGCAGCTTAGAAGGCCGGCTGAATGAAAAACTGTTTTTT.

This clonotype occurred a few times. The chain joins TRBV9 to TRBJ1-1; D gene unclear. The CDR3 has 15 amino acids. Germline V gene lookup returns CDR1 SGDLS and CDR2 YYNGEE. Trimming removed 0 bases from V and 2 bases from J, with 11 bases in between. The DNA for the CDR3 is TGTGCCAGCAGCGTAGTTGAGGCTTCAAACACTGAAGCTTTCTTT. Residues: CASSVVEASNTEAFF.

This clonotype was seen a few times. This chain uses TRBV4-1 with TRBJ2-2, with no clear D. The ends were cut back, 1 base at V and 3 bases at J, with 6 bases in the middle. Germline loops: CDR1 MGHRA, CDR2 YSYEKL. CDR3 size: 14 residues. The CDR3 region is CASSQGDDTGELFF. As DNA, the CDR3 is TGCGCCAGCAGCCAAGGTGACGACACCGGGGAGCTGTTTTTT.

The rearrangement links TRBV15 to TRBJ2-7; possible D gene TRBD2, 6 bases. With 1 base removed from V and 7 bases from J, the gap between germline ends came to 11 bases. This CDR3 has 13 residues. The germline V gene has CDR1 LNHNV and CDR2 YYDKDF (reference sequence). CDR3 protein: CATSRGGAGEQYF. CDR3 sequence (DNA): TGTGCCACCAGCAGAGGTGGGGCGGGGGAGCAGTACTTC.

The J gene is TRBJ2-3, the V gene TRBV7-6; D is perhaps TRBD1 or TRBD2 (5 bases each). The germline V and J ends were trimmed by 2 bases and 2 bases, with 14 bases remaining between them. CDR1 and CDR2 from the germline V gene are SGHVS and FNYEAQ. The CDR3 contains 16 residues. CDR3 bases: TGTGCCAGCAGCTTACCCCCTACGGGGCTCACAGATACGCAGTATTTT. Residues: CASSLPPTGLTDTQYF.

CDR3 in amino acids: CSGTGENQETQYF. The CDR3 coding sequence is TGCAGCGGCACAGGGGAGAACCAAGAGACCCAGTACTTC. J is TRBJ2-5 and V is TRBV29-1, with TRBD1 matching 7 bases. V gave up 7 bases and J gave up 0 bases; unmatched junction bases: 5. Germline assignment: CDR1 SQVTM and CDR2 ANQGSEA. The CDR3 loop spans 13 amino acids.

This clonotype was counted only a few times. This sequence joins TRBV7-9 and TRBJ2-3; 9 bases are shared with TRBD2. Trimming cost V 5 bases and J 2 bases; bases outside gene matches: 5. The germline V gene has CDR1 SEHNR and CDR2 FQNEAQ (reference sequence). CDR3 length: 15 amino acids. The DNA for the CDR3 is TGTGCCAGCAGCGTTAGCGGGAGACCCACAGATACGCAGTATTTT. This encodes CASSVSGRPTDTQYF. The whole variable domain, remainder taken from reference TRBV7-9 and TRBJ2-3, is DTGVSQNPRHKITKRGQNVTFRCDPISEHNRLYWYRQTLGQGPEFLTYFQNEAQLEKSRLLSDRFSAERPKGSFSTLEIQRTEQGDSAMYLCASSVSGRPTDTQYFGPGTRLTVL.

The genes are TRBV19 and TRBJ2-1; weak D call: TRBD1 (7 bases). Trimming shortened V by 8 bases and J by 2 bases, and 13 bases separated the two germline ends. Germline CDR1 is LNHDA and CDR2 is SQIVND (reference sequence). This CDR3 spans 14 amino acids. The CDR3 region is CASGGGGTYNEQFF. The DNA of the CDR3 is TGTGCCAGTGGAGGAGGGGGCACCTACAATGAGCAGTTCTTC. Full variable domain (remainder filled in from reference TRBV19 and TRBJ2-1): DGGITQSPKYLFRKEGQNVTLSCEQNLNHDAMYWYRQDPGQGLRLIYYSQIVNDFQKGDIAEGYSVSREKKESFPLTVTSAQKNPTAFYLCASGGGGTYNEQFFGPGTRLTVL.